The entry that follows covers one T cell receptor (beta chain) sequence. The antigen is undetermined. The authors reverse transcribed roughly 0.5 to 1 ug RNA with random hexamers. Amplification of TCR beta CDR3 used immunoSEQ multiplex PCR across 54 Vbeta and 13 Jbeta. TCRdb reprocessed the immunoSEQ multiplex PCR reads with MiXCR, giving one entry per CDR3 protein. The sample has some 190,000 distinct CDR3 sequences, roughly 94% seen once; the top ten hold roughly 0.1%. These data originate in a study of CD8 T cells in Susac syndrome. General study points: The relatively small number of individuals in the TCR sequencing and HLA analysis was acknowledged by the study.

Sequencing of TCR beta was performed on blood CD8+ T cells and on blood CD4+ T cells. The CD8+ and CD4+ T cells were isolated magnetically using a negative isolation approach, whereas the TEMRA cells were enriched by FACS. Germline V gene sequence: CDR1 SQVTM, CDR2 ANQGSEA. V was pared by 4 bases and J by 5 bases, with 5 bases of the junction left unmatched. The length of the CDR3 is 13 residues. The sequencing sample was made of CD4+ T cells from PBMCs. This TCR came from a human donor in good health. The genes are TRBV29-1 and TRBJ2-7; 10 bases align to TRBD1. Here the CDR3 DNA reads TGCAGCGTTGGGCGGACAGGGGGGCACGAGCAGTACTTC. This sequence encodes CSVGRTGGHEQYF.